The 8 T cell receptor beta chains given below trace back to one sample, sequenced in a study of Ad26.COV2.S vaccination and SARS-CoV-2 variants. Described treatment: some 20 received Ad26.COV2.S at low or high dose, single or two shots; five or six received placebo; per-sample allocation not given. Sample collection was performed on day 63 after the first vaccine or placebo injection. This table comes from immunoSEQ multiplex PCR, and its TCRdb copy is limited to in-frame clones, with some not included. Found here are 300,000 to 400,000 clones, roughly 90% of them singletons; the top ten hold 6.4%. This specimen consisted of peripheral blood, obtained in a trial of Ad26.COV2.S vaccine versus placebo. Receptors were obtained from a person between 18 and 65 years old who received the Ad26.COV2.S COVID-19 vaccine or a placebo.

The genes are TRBV27 and TRBJ2-5, with a weak D call TRBD2 (5 bases). CDR1 is MNHEY, CDR2 SMNVEV, per germline (reference sequence). Trimming pared 5 bases from V and 2 bases from J, leaving 9 bases between. The CDR3 contains 13 residues. DNA of the CDR3: TGTGCCAGCAGTGGCCGGGAACAAGAGACCCAGTACTTC. Translated, it gives CASSGREQETQYF.

This sequence joins TRBV7-2 and TRBJ1-4; 8 bases agree with TRBD1. Germline assignment: CDR1 SGHTA and CDR2 FQGNSA. The CDR3 totals 17 residues. J was trimmed by 7 bases and V by 7 bases; bases with no gene match: 17. CDR3 sequence: CASTRTGTGAGSEKLFF. The CDR3 nucleotides are TGTGCCAGCACCAGGACAGGGACCGGTGCGGGGAGTGAAAAACTGTTTTTT.

This clone was recorded once. The chain combines TRBV6-5 with TRBJ2-5, with D perhaps matching TRBD1 (5 bases). Trimming took off 6 bases at V and 5 bases at J, with 13 bases between the two ends. The CDR3 loop spans 13 amino acids. Germline values: CDR1 MNHEY, CDR2 SVGAGI. The CDR3 reads CASRQVQEETQYF. CDR3 nucleotide sequence: TGTGCCAGCAGACAAGTACAGGAGGAGACCCAGTACTTC.

The chain uses TRBV1 and TRBJ2-3; the table's D call, TRBD2, has no DNA check behind it. TRBV1 is annotated as a pseudogene. CDR3 length equals 15 residues. The DNA for the CDR3 is TGCACCAGCAGCCAACGGGGAGGTGGGACAGATACGCAGTATTTT. Its translation is CTSSQRGGGTDTQYF.

This clone appeared a few times. The chain uses TRBV4-3 and TRBJ1-4, with 8 bases identical to TRBD1. This CDR3 spans 15 amino acids. Per germline, CDR1 LGHNA and CDR2 YSLEER. Trimming cost V 3 bases and J 7 bases; bases outside gene matches: 7. CDR3 in DNA: TGCGCCAGCAGCCACTTGACAGGGGATCGTGAAAAACTGTTTTTT. This codes for CASSHLTGDREKLFF.

The count of this clone is one. V usage is TRBV9 and J usage is TRBJ2-3, with TRBD1 as a possible D gene (6 bases). The CDR3 loop spans 14 amino acids. Germline CDR1 reads SGDLS; CDR2 reads YYNGEE. V was shortened by 6 bases and J by 4 bases, with 15 bases between the two germline ends. This chain's CDR3 is CASNKQGTADTQYF. The CDR3 coding sequence is TGTGCCAGCAACAAGCAGGGGACCGCAGATACGCAGTATTTT. Full variable domain (rest looked up from reference TRBV9 and TRBJ2-3): DSGVTQTPKHLITATGQRVTLRCSPRSGDLSVYWYQQSLDQGLQFLIQYYNGEERAKGNILERFSAQQFPDLHSELNLSSLELGDSALYFCASNKQGTADTQYFGPGTRLTVL.

This chain connects TRBV2 to TRBJ2-5, with unresolved D. Trimming cost V 7 bases and J 4 bases, with 19 bases left between them. Germline-derived CDR1 and CDR2 are SNHLY and FYNNEI. The CDR3 is 15 residues long. As DNA, the CDR3 is TGTGCCAGCATTTACCACCCTGACGCCCGAGAGACCCAGTACTTC. Its protein product is CASIYHPDARETQYF.

This sequence joins TRBV28 and TRBJ2-3; either TRBD1 or TRBD2 may fit D (5 bases each). This CDR3 is 14 amino acids long. The V and J ends lost 4 bases and 4 bases respectively, with 12 bases between them. Germline CDR1 and CDR2: MDHEN and SYDVKM. CDR3 amino acids: CASSSGTVPDTQYF. DNA for the CDR3: TGTGCCAGCAGTTCCGGGACCGTCCCAGATACGCAGTATTTT.